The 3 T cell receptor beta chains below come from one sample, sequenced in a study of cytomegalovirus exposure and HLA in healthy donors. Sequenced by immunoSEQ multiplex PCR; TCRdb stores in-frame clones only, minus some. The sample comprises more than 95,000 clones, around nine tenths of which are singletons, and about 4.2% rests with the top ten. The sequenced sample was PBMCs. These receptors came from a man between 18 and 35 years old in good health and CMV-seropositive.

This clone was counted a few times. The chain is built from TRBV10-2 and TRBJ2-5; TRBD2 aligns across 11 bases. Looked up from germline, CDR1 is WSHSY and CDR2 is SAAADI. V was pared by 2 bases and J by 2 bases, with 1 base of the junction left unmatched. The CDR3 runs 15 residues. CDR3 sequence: CASSEPSGGQETQYF. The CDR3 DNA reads TGCGCCAGCAGTGAGCCTAGCGGGGGGCAAGAGACCCAGTACTTC.

Here the CDR3 DNA reads TGTGCCAGCAGTGAAGACAGCCTCTACGAGCAGTACTTC. This gives the protein CASSEDSLYEQYF. The chain uses TRBV2 and TRBJ2-7; D is ambiguous. Germline loops: CDR1 SNHLY, CDR2 FYNNEI. The CDR3 covers 13 residues. Trimming cost V 1 base and J 3 bases, with 7 bases left between them. Supplemented by reference TRBV2 and TRBJ2-7, the full variable domain reads EPEVTQTPSHQVTQMGQEVILRCVPISNHLYFYWYRQILGQKVEFLVSFYNNEISEKSEIFDDQFSVERPDGSNFTLKIRSTKLEDSAMYFCASSEDSLYEQYFGPGTRLTVT.

The CDR3 nucleotides are TGTGCCAGCAGTGAAGGGACTCCCTTTCAGTACGAGCAGTACTTC. The encoded protein is CASSEGTPFQYEQYF. V usage is TRBV6-1 and J usage is TRBJ2-7; possibly TRBD2 for D (5 bases). Germline V lookup: CDR1 MNHNS, CDR2 SASEGT. The CDR3 is 15 amino acids. The ends were cut back, 1 base at V and 4 bases at J, with 14 bases in the middle.